The clone carrying this T cell receptor beta chain was seen just once. The CDR3 consists of 16 residues. In germline, CDR1 is SGDLS, CDR2 YYNGEE. The V gene lost 6 bases and the J gene lost 4 bases, with 22 bases spanning the gap. These data come from a study of blood T cell repertoires in COVID-19. Study-level background: Material from acute and convalescent COVID-19 was sourced from the United States, Italy and Spain.

Measured with immunoSEQ multiplex PCR; TCRdb has only the in-frame clones, and not every one. Counted here are a few hundred thousand clones, around 78% occurring once; the ten biggest clones make up under 5.5%. This chain joins TRBV9 and TRBJ1-2, with a possible D match to TRBD1 (6 bases). Material for sequencing was peripheral blood. This receptor was obtained from a man aged 60 to 75 who had recovered from COVID-19. This chain's CDR3 is CASTESGTNIGYGYTF. In DNA, the CDR3 is TGTGCCAGCACCGAATCAGGGACAAATATCGGCTATGGCTACACCTTC.